This T cell receptor beta chain was obtained from a study of T cell changes during pregnancy in multiple sclerosis. Using immunoSEQ multiplex PCR, the repertoire was profiled, and TCRdb retains in-frame clones only, with some absent. The sample includes around 40,000 clones, 80% to 90% of them seen just once. Germline lookup yields CDR1 LNHDA and CDR2 SQIVND (reference sequence). Losses at the gene ends were 6 bases for V and 3 bases for J; bases not matched to a gene: 5. The CDR3 runs 14 residues. The receptor's source is a female donor with multiple sclerosis, enrolled in a pregnancy study. The specimen was CD4+ T cells from peripheral blood mononuclear cells, collected in the first trimester of pregnancy. The chain is built from TRBV19 and TRBJ2-3; 8 bases align to TRBD2. CDR3 coding DNA: TGTGCCAGTAGAGGGACTAGTGGTACAGATACGCAGTATTTT. Translated: CASRGTSGTDTQYF.